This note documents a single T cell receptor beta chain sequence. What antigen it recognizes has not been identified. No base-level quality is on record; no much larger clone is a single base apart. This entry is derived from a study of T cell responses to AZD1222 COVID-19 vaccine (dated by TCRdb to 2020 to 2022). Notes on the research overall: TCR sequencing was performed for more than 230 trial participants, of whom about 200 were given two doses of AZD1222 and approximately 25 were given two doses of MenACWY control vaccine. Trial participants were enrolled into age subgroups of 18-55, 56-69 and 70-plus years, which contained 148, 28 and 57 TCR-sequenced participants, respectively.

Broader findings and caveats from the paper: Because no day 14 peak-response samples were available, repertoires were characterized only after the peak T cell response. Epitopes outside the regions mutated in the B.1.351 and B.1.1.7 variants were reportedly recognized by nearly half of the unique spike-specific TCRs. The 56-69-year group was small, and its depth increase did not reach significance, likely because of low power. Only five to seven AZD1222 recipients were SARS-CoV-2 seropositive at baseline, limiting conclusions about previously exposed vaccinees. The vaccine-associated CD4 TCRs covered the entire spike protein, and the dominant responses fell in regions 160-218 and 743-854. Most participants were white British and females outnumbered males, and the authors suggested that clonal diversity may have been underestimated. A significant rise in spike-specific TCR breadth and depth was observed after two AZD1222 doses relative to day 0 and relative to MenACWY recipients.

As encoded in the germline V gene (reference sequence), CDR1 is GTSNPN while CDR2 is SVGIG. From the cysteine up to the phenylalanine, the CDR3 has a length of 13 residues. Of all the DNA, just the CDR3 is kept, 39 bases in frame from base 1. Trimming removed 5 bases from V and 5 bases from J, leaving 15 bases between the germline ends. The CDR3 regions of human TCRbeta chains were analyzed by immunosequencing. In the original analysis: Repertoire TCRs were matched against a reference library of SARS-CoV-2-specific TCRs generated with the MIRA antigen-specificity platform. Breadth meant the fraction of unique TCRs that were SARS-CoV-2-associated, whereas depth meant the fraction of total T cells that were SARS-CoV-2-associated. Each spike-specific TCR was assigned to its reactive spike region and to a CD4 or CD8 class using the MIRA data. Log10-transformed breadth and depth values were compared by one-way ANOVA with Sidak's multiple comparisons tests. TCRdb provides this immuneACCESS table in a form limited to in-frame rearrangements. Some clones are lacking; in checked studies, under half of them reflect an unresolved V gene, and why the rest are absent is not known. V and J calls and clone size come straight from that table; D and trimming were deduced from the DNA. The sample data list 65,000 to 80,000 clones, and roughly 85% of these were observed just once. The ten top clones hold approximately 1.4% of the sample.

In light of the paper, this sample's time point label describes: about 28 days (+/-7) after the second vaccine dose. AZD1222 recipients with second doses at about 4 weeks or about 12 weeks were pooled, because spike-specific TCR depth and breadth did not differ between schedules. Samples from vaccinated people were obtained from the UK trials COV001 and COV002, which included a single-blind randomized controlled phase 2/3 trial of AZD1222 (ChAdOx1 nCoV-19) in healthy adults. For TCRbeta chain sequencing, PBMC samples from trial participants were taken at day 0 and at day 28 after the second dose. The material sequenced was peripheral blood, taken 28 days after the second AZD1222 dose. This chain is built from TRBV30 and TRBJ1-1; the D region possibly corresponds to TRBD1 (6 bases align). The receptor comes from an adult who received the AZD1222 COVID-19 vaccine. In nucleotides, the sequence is TGTGCCTGGGCAGTGACAAGGGGGACTGAAGCTTTCTTT. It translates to CAWAVTRGTEAFF.